This T cell receptor (beta chain) emerged from a study of cytomegalovirus exposure and HLA in healthy donors. Worth noting for this clone: The antigen is undetermined.

Study findings and constraints: A later analysis by the authors found several of the most significant clusters apparently linked to common viral pathogens. According to a later analysis, most TCR beta chains associated with CMV appeared HLA-restricted.

The CDR3 length is 15 residues. From germline, CDR1 is SGHDT and CDR2 YYEEEE. Between the trimmed V and J ends, which lost 4 bases and 1 base, there was a span of 14 bases. PCR used 60 Vbeta primers and 13 Jbeta primers. TCRdb's copy holds only in-frame clones and misses some; the assay was immunoSEQ multiplex PCR. Of fewer than 250,000 clones listed, 70% to 80% are singletons. The clonotype was recovered from a middle-aged man in good health and CMV-seronegative. The chain employs TRBV5-6 and TRBJ1-1, with D unclear. Sequencing input: PBMCs. CDR3: CASSQTPNWNTEAFF. CDR3 DNA sequence: TGTGCCAGCAGCCAAACCCCGAACTGGAACACTGAAGCTTTCTTT.